This T cell receptor (beta chain) was recovered during a study of neurological immune-mediated disorders. The CDR3 spans 13 residues. V lost 3 bases, J lost 4 bases, and 9 bases lay in between. Germline CDR1 KGHDR, CDR2 SFDVKD. Study-level findings and limits: TCR clonal expansion peaked in HTLV-1-associated myelopathy patients and was lowest in multiple sclerosis patients.

As for time point: technical triplicate 3. Libraries from sorted cells used about a million T cells (CD4+ or CD8+). Template-switch 5'RACE cDNA synthesis added a 10-nucleotide unique molecular identifier. Using its own MiXCR run on the 5' RACE reads, TCRdb lists one record per CDR3 protein. The table has 25,000 to 30,000 distinct CDR3 sequences, approximately 15% seen once. This clonotype was counted at least ten times. Its antigen is still unknown. The source is a female donor with HTLV-1-associated myelopathy (HAM/TSP). The sample consisted of CD4+ T cells from blood. The chain couples TRBV24-1 to TRBJ2-7, with D possibly being TRBD1 (6 bases). Here the CDR3 reads CATSDPDSYEQYF. Here the CDR3 DNA reads TGTGCCACCAGTGATCCGGACAGTTACGAGCAGTACTTC.